The rows below give T cell receptor beta chains drawn from one sample of a study of shared clonotypes between healthy human individuals. Clones were sequenced by immunoSEQ multiplex PCR, and TCRdb holds only the in-frame ones, with some missing. The repertoire includes millions of clones, roughly 91% of them detected once, and 1.5% to 2% sits in the top ten. The sample comprised naive CD8+ T cells from PBMCs. The receptors come from a young man in good health. Some clones in this sample may be carry-over from other donors' samples. Both conserved end residues are part of each CDR3. The order of the fields is CDR3 protein, J gene, V gene, clone size. The listing skips clone size in some rows; elsewhere it reads once, few, many or a size class.

CASSYSHSYEQYF | . | TRBV6-6 | .
CASSGEVTRIVGGNIQYF | TRBJ2-4 | TRBV6-1 | .
CSVGDLDEQYF | TRBJ2-7 | TRBV29-1 | .
CAWSVRGRGYQPQHF | TRBJ1-5 | TRBV30 | .
CAWSAPGLAVPYEQYF | TRBJ2-7 | TRBV30 | .
CASSLVGDSPLHF | TRBJ1-6 | TRBV27 | .
CATSPLGSGNNEQFF | TRBJ2-1 | TRBV15 | .
CASSWKRVDYEQYF | TRBJ2-7 | TRBV5-1 | .
CASSEVEGYGGYTF | TRBJ1-2 | TRBV6-1 | .
CASSFHGGGRDTQYF | TRBJ2-3 | TRBV11-3 | .
CASSLADEQYF | TRBJ2-7 | TRBV7-8 | .
CASSLAGPPDYEQYF | TRBJ2-7 | TRBV28 | .
CASSLGSYEQYF | TRBJ2-7 | TRBV27 | .
CASRVFSGVGTEAFF | TRBJ1-1 | TRBV19 | .
CASSLYLRTDYNEQFF | TRBJ2-1 | TRBV11-2 | once
CASSGGLAGDEQYF | TRBJ2-7 | TRBV9 | .
CASSDRLAARGAKNIQYF | TRBJ2-4 | TRBV2 | .
CASSLAGRTSYEQYF | TRBJ2-7 | TRBV5-4 | few
CASRGSYEKLFF | TRBJ1-4 | TRBV5-1 | .
CASSSGAFLRETQYF | TRBJ2-5 | TRBV6-5 | .
CASTLLAGGIQETQYF | TRBJ2-5 | TRBV28 | .
CASSVEGRSYGYTF | TRBJ1-2 | TRBV9 | .
CASSLSTTSGRLESIAKNIQYF | TRBJ2-4 | TRBV28 | .
CAISEDRLSYEQYF | TRBJ2-7 | TRBV10-3 | .
CSVEDWKEGYEQYF | TRBJ2-7 | TRBV29-1 | .
CASSPGAANTEAFF | TRBJ1-1 | TRBV19 | few
CASSLGQGKETQYF | TRBJ2-5 | TRBV28 | .
CASSRTPGQLKNEQFF | TRBJ2-1 | TRBV19 | .
CAWNPDHVSYEQYF | . | TRBV30 | .
CASSKDRGEDTQYF | TRBJ2-3 | TRBV14 | .
CATSRDFKEQFF | TRBJ2-1 | TRBV15 | .
CASRVPGQRDTEAFF | TRBJ1-1 | TRBV7-9 | .
CASSFGQGGLGEQYF | TRBJ2-7 | TRBV11-2 | .
CASSPPSTDTQYF | TRBJ2-3 | TRBV5-6 | .
CASSPTAANPYNEQFF | TRBJ2-1 | TRBV5-5 | .
CASRSTGTASYEQYF | TRBJ2-7 | TRBV7-9 | .
CASSETPSFGGTQYF | TRBJ2-3 | TRBV10-1 | once
CASSLYDNEQFF | TRBJ2-1 | TRBV7-9 | .
CASSLNPGLAGANEQFF | TRBJ2-1 | TRBV7-3 | .
CASSLGTSGEQYF | TRBJ2-7 | TRBV11-2 | .
CASSGLRGGLGEQYF | TRBJ2-7 | TRBV6-1 | .
CASSFWQGAYEQYF | TRBJ2-7 | TRBV5-1 | .
CASSVGNSGANVLTF | TRBJ2-6 | TRBV27 | .
CASSALWTEETQYF | TRBJ2-5 | TRBV19 | .
CASSEWALDEQFF | TRBJ2-1 | TRBV2 | .
CASSIGNTEAFF | TRBJ1-1 | TRBV19 | few
CASSQREARSDTQYF | TRBJ2-3 | TRBV27 | once
CASSQEWRVLSGNTIYF | TRBJ1-3 | TRBV4-3 | .
CASSPHPQGSRETQYF | TRBJ2-5 | TRBV27 | .
CASSQRQGFSDTQYF | TRBJ2-3 | TRBV4-1 | .
CASRPTSGHTGELFF | TRBJ2-2 | TRBV13 | .
CASSPGQGASADTQYF | TRBJ2-3 | TRBV13 | .
CATSSGTAGGEQYF | TRBJ2-7 | TRBV15 | .
CASSLDRNAYEQYF | TRBJ2-7 | TRBV5-5 | .